This T cell receptor (beta chain) was observed in a study of cytomegalovirus exposure and HLA in healthy donors. Healthy bone marrow donors made up the cohort. Findings of the study overall: In a later analysis, at a false discovery rate of 0.05, under 20,000 TCR beta sequences were associated with HLA alleles. It was taken for granted in presence/absence analyses that sequencing depth across donors was roughly uniform. A few V segments could not be told apart, such as TRBV6-2 and TRBV6-3, and were left out.

The germline V gene has CDR1 MNHEY and CDR2 SVGAGI. CDR3 length: 15 residues. Trimming took 5 bases from V and 1 from J, leaving 12 bases between them. The PCR contained 60 Vbeta and 13 Jbeta primers. Produced via immunoSEQ multiplex PCR; TCRdb's table is partial and in-frame only. The sample lists 150,000 to 200,000 clones, around 77% occurring once. Comments on this clone: Antigen specificity is unknown.

The sequence was obtained from a man in his 60s in good health and CMV-seronegative. Sequenced sample: PBMCs. V is TRBV6-5 and J is TRBJ1-5, with D perhaps TRBD1 (6 bases). Written as DNA, the CDR3 is TGTGCCAGCAGTCTTACAGGGTCGAGCAATCAGCCCCAGCATTTT. It yields the protein CASSLTGSSNQPQHF.